A single sample gave rise to the 31 T cell receptor beta chains below, sequenced in a study of a mutant IDH1 vaccine in newly diagnosed glioma. As to time point: week 35, safety follow-up. Doses comprised 300 ug of mutant IDH1 20-mer peptide each, plus topical imiquimod. These receptors lack a known antigen. The protocol was immunoSEQ multiplex PCR, while the TCRdb copy is restricted to in-frame clones and leaves out a portion. Of approximately 44,000 clones in the sample, 70% to 80% were seen once. The source material was PBMCs, sampled from a glioma patient whose treatment included an IDH1 peptide vaccine. Source of these receptors: a man between 35 and 55 years old with glioma.

The sample holds a few counts of this clone. The chain joins TRBV18 to TRBJ2-7; D is unclear. The CDR3 covers 14 residues. The V gene's germline CDR1 is KGHSH and CDR2 LQKENI. Trimming took off 6 bases at V and 4 bases at J, with 16 bases between the two ends. The CDR3 DNA sequence: TGTGCCAGCTCGAAAAACCCCTTAACGTACGAGCAGTACTTC. It specifies CASSKNPLTYEQYF.

J is TRBJ2-1 and V is TRBV7-9, with 8 bases lining up with TRBD2. CDR1 and CDR2 from the germline V gene are SEHNR and FQNEAQ (reference sequence). The CDR3 loop spans 14 amino acids. V was pared by 6 bases and J by 7 bases, with 8 bases of the junction left unmatched. The CDR3 bases are TGTGCCAGCAGTAAAAGCGGGAGTGGGAATGAGCAGTTCTTC. Translating gives CASSKSGSGNEQFF.

CDR3 in DNA: TGTGCCAGCAGTCCTATATCCACCTACAATGAGCAGTTCTTC. Amino acids: CASSPISTYNEQFF. V usage is TRBV27 and J usage is TRBJ2-1; no reliable D call. Trimming stripped 5 bases from V and 2 bases from J, with 10 bases between. Germline V gene data show CDR1 as MNHEY and CDR2 as SMNVEV (reference sequence). The length of the CDR3 is 14 residues.

This clone was recorded a few times. The J gene is TRBJ1-1, the V gene TRBV10-1; D is unclear. V shed 4 bases and J shed 1 base, with 10 bases lying between them. The CDR3 loop spans 14 amino acids. The V gene's germline CDR1 is WNHNN and CDR2 SYGVQD (reference sequence). The CDR3 spells CASSVGRENTEAFF. The CDR3 DNA follows: TGCGCCAGCAGTGTTGGCAGAGAGAACACTGAAGCTTTCTTT.

The chain uses TRBV27 and TRBJ2-7, with D perhaps TRBD1 or TRBD2 (6 bases each). The CDR3 runs to 15 residues. Germline CDR1 reads MNHEY; CDR2 reads SMNVEV (reference sequence). The V gene lost 6 bases and the J gene lost 0 bases, with 15 bases spanning the gap. The CDR3 nucleotides read TGTGCCAGCAGCCTCACACAGGGACTCTCCTACGAGCAGTACTTC. Translated: CASSLTQGLSYEQYF.

By sample share, this clone is medium-sized. The CDR3, as DNA: TGTGCCAGCAGCCCAAGCACAGGGTCTGGAAACACCATATATTTT. Its protein product is CASSPSTGSGNTIYF. The V and J genes are TRBV7-9 and TRBJ1-3; possibly TRBD1 for D (6 bases). V was shortened by 5 bases and J by 1 base, with 12 bases between the two germline ends. CDR1 SEHNR and CDR2 FQNEAQ come from the germline V gene (reference sequence). This CDR3 is 15 amino acids long. Full variable domain (outside the CDR3, taken from reference TRBV7-9 and TRBJ1-3): DTGVSQNPRHKITKRGQNVTFRCDPISEHNRLYWYRQTLGQGPEFLTYFQNEAQLEKSRLLSDRFSAERPKGSFSTLEIQRTEQGDSAMYLCASSPSTGSGNTIYFGEGSWLTVV.

This rearrangement joins TRBV10-3 to TRBJ2-4; TRBD2 aligns across 16 bases. This CDR3 comprises 15 residues. The J segment lost 7 bases and the V segment lost 10 bases, leaving 7 bases of the junction unmatched. Germline V gives CDR1 ENHRY, CDR2 SYGVKD. CDR3 amino acids: CATGTSGREGNIQYF. In DNA form, the CDR3 reads TGTGCCACCGGGACTAGCGGGAGGGAAGGGAACATTCAGTACTTC.

V is TRBV7-6 and J is TRBJ1-2; a possible D gene is TRBD1 (5 bases). CDR1 and CDR2 from the germline V gene are SGHVS and FNYEAQ. CDR3 length: 14 residues. Trimming pared 5 bases from V and 0 bases from J, leaving 10 bases between. The CDR3 DNA reads TGTGCCAGCAGCCCCGGGGCGTCTAACTATGGCTACACCTTC. The encoded protein is CASSPGASNYGYTF.

The chain has TRBV7-2 and TRBJ2-1; D not resolved. This CDR3 contains 15 residues. The V end was cut by 2 bases, the J end by 8 bases, with 16 bases between. From germline, CDR1 is SGHTA and CDR2 FQGNSA. The CDR3 DNA sequence: TGTGCCAGCAGCTTACGGCTAGTCGGTCGCGATGAGCAGTTCTTC. Amino acids: CASSLRLVGRDEQFF.

The chain uses TRBV5-4 and TRBJ2-3; D not certain. In germline, CDR1 is SGHNT, CDR2 YYREEE (reference sequence). This CDR3 has 15 amino acids. Trimming left V 5 bases short and J 0 bases short, with 13 bases between. CDR3 region: CASSPPGPSTDTQYF. CDR3 DNA: TGTGCCAGCAGTCCTCCGGGCCCTAGCACAGATACGCAGTATTTT.

The chain combines TRBV2 with TRBJ1-3, with 11 bases aligning to TRBD1. Trimming took 8 bases from V and 5 from J; bases not matched to a gene: 5. The CDR3 contains 14 residues. Germline V gene data show CDR1 as SNHLY and CDR2 as FYNNEI. CDR3 in amino acids: CASAGDRGRNTIYF. The CDR3, as DNA: TGTGCCAGCGCCGGGGACAGGGGGAGAAACACCATATATTTT. Supplemented by reference TRBV2 and TRBJ1-3, the full variable domain reads EPEVTQTPSHQVTQMGQEVILRCVPISNHLYFYWYRQILGQKVEFLVSFYNNEISEKSEIFDDQFSVERPDGSNFTLKIRSTKLEDSAMYFCASAGDRGRNTIYFGEGSWLTVV.

The chain combines TRBV7-9 with TRBJ2-7; 12 nucleotides align to TRBD2. After removal of 5 bases from V and 11 bases from J, the junction contained 13 bases not matched to a gene. The CDR3 is 15 residues long. CDR1 SEHNR and CDR2 FQNEAQ come from the germline V gene (reference sequence). CDR3 amino acids: CASSHPTSGRPMEYV. CDR3 nucleotide sequence: TGTGCCAGCAGCCACCCGACTAGCGGGAGACCGATGGAGTACGTC.

To note about this clone: Relative to the germline gene, one junction end is altered; a read error may explain this. The chain recombines TRBV5-1 with TRBJ1-1, with D tentatively TRBD1 (5 bases). This CDR3 is 12 amino acids long. The germline CDR1 and CDR2 sequences are SGHRS and YFSETQ. In DNA form, the CDR3 reads TGTGCCAGCAGCTGGGAGGGGAGTGAAGCTTTCTTT. It translates to CASSWEGSEAFF.

The rearrangement joins TRBV10-3 to TRBJ2-1, with 14 positions matching TRBD2. The germline V gene encodes CDR1 ENHRY and CDR2 SYGVKD. Trimming cost V 3 bases and J 9 bases; bases outside gene matches: 7. The CDR3 extends over 16 amino acids. The CDR3 spells CAISDRGTSGSTEQFF. CDR3 nucleotides: TGTGCCATCAGTGACAGGGGGACTAGCGGGAGCACTGAGCAGTTCTTC.

The genes are TRBV19 and TRBJ1-2, with 9 positions matching TRBD1. The CDR3 has 14 amino acids. Germline CDR1 and CDR2: LNHDA and SQIVND (reference sequence). With V trimmed by 6 bases and J by 4 bases, 6 bases remained unmatched. The CDR3 coding sequence is TGTGCCAGTAGATTCGACAGGGGGGCCTATGGCTACACCTTC. Translating it yields CASRFDRGAYGYTF.

With respect to this clone: One end of the junction fails to match germline, which may point to a read error. The chain uses TRBV5-4 and TRBJ2-3; possibly TRBD1 or TRBD2 for D (5 bases each). From germline, CDR1 is SGHNT and CDR2 YYREEE (reference sequence). This CDR3 comprises 18 residues. The CDR3 spells CASSQNSYRDGRIDTQYF. DNA for the CDR3: TGCGCCAGCAGCCAAAATTCTTACCGGGACGGGCGGATAGATACGCAGTATTTT.

This chain joins TRBV5-1 and TRBJ1-2; TRBD1 aligns across 7 bases. This CDR3 has 14 residues. V was clipped by 4 bases and J by 2 bases; unmatched bases: 5. Germline CDR1 and CDR2: SGHRS and YFSETQ. CDR3 in amino acids: CASSPRDRNYGYTF. CDR3 nucleotides: TGCGCCAGCAGCCCCCGGGACAGAAACTATGGCTACACCTTC. Full variable domain (missing parts from reference TRBV5-1 and TRBJ1-2): KAGVTQTPRYLIKTRGQQVTLSCSPISGHRSVSWYQQTPGQGLQFLFEYFSETQRNKGNFPGRFSGRQFSNSRSEMNVSTLELGDSALYLCASSPRDRNYGYTFGSGTRLTVV.

There are a few counts of this clone. The chain carries TRBV7-9 and TRBJ2-1; TRBD1 matches at 10 bases. V was clipped by 1 base and J by 10 bases; unmatched bases: 7. Per germline, CDR1 SEHNR and CDR2 FQNEAQ (reference sequence). CDR3 length equals 15 residues. This CDR3 is CASSLDGTGVREQFF. Here the CDR3 DNA reads TGTGCCAGCAGCTTAGATGGGACAGGGGTAAGGGAGCAGTTCTTC.

This clone was found a few times. The chain combines TRBV5-1 with TRBJ1-5; no reliable D call. The CDR3 is made up of 14 amino acids. V gave up 0 bases and J gave up 3 bases, with 7 bases separating them. The germline CDR1 and CDR2 sequences are SGHRS and YFSETQ. Here the CDR3 reads CASSLGGNNQPQHF. The CDR3 coding sequence is TGCGCCAGCAGCTTGGGAGGGAACAATCAGCCCCAGCATTTT.

The chain links TRBV11-2 to TRBJ2-7, with a tentative D call TRBD2 (6 bases). CDR3 length: 15 residues. Trimming cost V 5 bases and J 0 bases, with 14 bases left between them. Germline V lookup: CDR1 SGHAT, CDR2 FQNNGV. The CDR3 DNA is TGTGCCAGCAGCGCAGGACTACTCATCTCCTACGAGCAGTACTTC. Translating it yields CASSAGLLISYEQYF.

J is TRBJ1-5 and V is TRBV7-8; D unresolved. Germline V gene data show CDR1 as SGHVS and CDR2 as FQNEAQ. The V gene lost 0 bases and the J gene lost 0 bases, with 18 bases spanning the gap. The CDR3 extends over 19 amino acids. The CDR3 DNA follows: TGTGCCAGCAGCTTAGCGCGGCTCCCCCGGGGTTATAGCAATCAGCCCCAGCATTTT. Protein product: CASSLARLPRGYSNQPQHF.

The chain has TRBV5-4 and TRBJ1-2; D call uncertain. V gave up 2 bases and J gave up 8 bases, with 19 bases separating them. The CDR3 is 15 residues long. Germline values: CDR1 SGHNT, CDR2 YYREEE (reference sequence). The CDR3 here is CASSLGPGAEGGYTF. CDR3 coding DNA: TGTGCCAGCAGCTTAGGCCCGGGTGCCGAAGGAGGCTACACCTTC.

The chain uses TRBV10-1 and TRBJ2-7, with 10 bases matching TRBD2. V trimming: 2 bases; J trimming: 4 bases; junction bases outside the gene matches: 8. The CDR3 has 16 amino acids. In germline, CDR1 is WNHNN, CDR2 SYGVQD (reference sequence). This CDR3 reads CASSERFTSGTYEQYV. CDR3 in DNA: TGCGCCAGCAGTGAGCGGTTCACTAGCGGGACTTACGAGCAGTACGTC.

This chain connects TRBV6-1 to TRBJ1-1, with no clear D. Germline CDR1 is MNHNS and CDR2 is SASEGT. The CDR3 extends over 13 amino acids. V shed 5 bases and J shed 5 bases, with 12 bases lying between them. CDR3 loop: CASSPWTYTEAFF. Written as DNA, the CDR3 is TGTGCCAGCAGTCCCTGGACGTATACTGAAGCTTTCTTT.

J is TRBJ1-2 and V is TRBV5-1; 9 bases match TRBD1. Germline V gene sequence: CDR1 SGHRS, CDR2 YFSETQ. Trimming took 0 bases from V and 3 from J; bases not matched to a gene: 3. CDR3 length equals 15 residues. The CDR3 here is CASSLGTGEDYGYTF. The CDR3 DNA follows: TGCGCCAGCAGCTTGGGGACAGGGGAGGACTATGGCTACACCTTC.

The CDR3, as DNA: TGTGCTAGTGGTCCAATACAGGGCCATGAGCAGTTCTTC. Protein product: CASGPIQGHEQFF. The chain employs TRBV12-5 and TRBJ2-1, with a possible D match to TRBD1 (6 bases). Germline lookup yields CDR1 LGHNT and CDR2 FRNRAP. The CDR3 is 13 residues long. V was trimmed by 5 bases and J by 8 bases, leaving 13 bases between them.

The sample holds a few counts of this clone. The chain employs TRBV6-1 and TRBJ1-5; D is possibly TRBD1 (6 bases). V was trimmed by 5 bases and J by 5 bases, leaving 7 bases between them. CDR1 MNHNS and CDR2 SASEGT come from the germline V gene. The CDR3 has 12 amino acids. The CDR3 DNA is TGTGCCAGCAGTCCAGGGGATCAGCCCCAGCATTTT. It encodes CASSPGDQPQHF.

The chain links TRBV28 to TRBJ2-3; possibly TRBD1 for D (6 bases). The V end was cut by 2 bases, the J end by 4 bases, with 10 bases between. The CDR3 is 14 amino acids. Per germline, CDR1 MDHEN and CDR2 SYDVKM. The CDR3 spells CASSLNRVADTQYF. Here the CDR3 DNA reads TGTGCCAGCAGTTTAAACAGGGTGGCAGATACGCAGTATTTT.

The chain recombines TRBV19 with TRBJ2-1; 8 positions match TRBD1. CDR3 length equals 13 residues. The ends lost 7 bases at V and 6 bases at J; junction bases unmatched: 5. Germline-derived CDR1 and CDR2 are LNHDA and SQIVND (reference sequence). CDR3 coding DNA: TGTGCCAGTAAGGACAGGGCCAGCAATGAGCAGTTCTTC. This gives the protein CASKDRASNEQFF.

This clone was picked up a small number of times. The CDR3: CASSESLRGQPQHF. As DNA, the CDR3 is TGTGCCAGCAGTGAATCCCTAAGGGGTCAGCCCCAGCATTTT. V gene TRBV25-1 combines with J gene TRBJ1-5; TRBD1 might be the D (5 bases). The length of the CDR3 is 14 residues. With 1 base removed from V and 6 bases from J, the gap between germline ends came to 10 bases. Looked up from germline, CDR1 is MGHDK and CDR2 is SYGVNS. Filled out from reference TRBV25-1 and TRBJ1-5, the complete variable domain reads EADIYQTPRYLVIGTGKKITLECSQTMGHDKMYWYQQDPGMELHLIHYSYGVNSTEKGDLSSESTVSRIRTEHFPLTLESARPSHTSQYLCASSESLRGQPQHFGDGTRLSIL.

The chain recombines TRBV5-1 with TRBJ1-4; D perhaps matches TRBD1 (6 bases). The V end lost 1 base, the J end lost 8 bases, and 18 bases lay between the germline ends. The CDR3 totals 16 residues. Germline V CDR1 and CDR2: SGHRS, YFSETQ. The CDR3 sequence is CASSLKLAGAGEKLFF. The CDR3 nucleotides are TGCGCCAGCAGCTTGAAATTAGCGGGGGCTGGGGAAAAACTGTTTTTT.